Sequencing of this T cell receptor beta chain was carried out in a study of blood T cell repertoires in COVID-19. Measured with immunoSEQ multiplex PCR; TCRdb has only the in-frame clones, and not every one. The sample lists 150,000 to 250,000 clones; around 87% were seen once. The specimen sequenced was PBMCs or T cells enriched from blood (not recorded which). This sequence originates from a woman aged 25 to 39 who had recovered from COVID-19.

CDR3 sequence reads: CASSEERFSGYTF. As DNA, the CDR3 is TGTGCCAGCAGTGAAGAACGATTTAGCGGCTACACCTTC. V and J are TRBV6-1 and TRBJ1-2; no clear D gene. V gave up 1 base and J gave up 8 bases, with 11 bases separating them. The length of the CDR3 is 13 residues. Germline V gene lookup returns CDR1 MNHNS and CDR2 SASEGT.